The T cell receptor (beta chain) under discussion was sequenced for a study of shared clonotypes between healthy human individuals. At the level of the study: Sampling drew on donors who were a couple of women and a few men aged 18 to 49. A donor's plate count was three for CD4 naive and three for CD4 memory; CD8 naive had two and CD8 memory one.

Assay execution proceeded at the deep level. Some clones are missing from TCRdb's copy, which holds only in-frame ones; the method was immunoSEQ multiplex PCR. The sample holds over a million clones, 96% seen once. The healthy adult donors were HIV-negative and reported no recent acute infections or vaccinations. Sequencing input: naive CD4+ T cells sorted from blood. Regarding subset: CD45RA+ positively selected. The sequence was collected from a man aged 30-40 years in good health.

In DNA, the CDR3 is TGTGCCAGCAGTTCCTCTAGCGGGCGCAATGAGCAGTTCTTC. It specifies CASSSSSGRNEQFF. The chain has TRBV6-5 and TRBJ2-1; TRBD2 agrees at 8 bases. The V gene end was trimmed by 4 bases and the J gene end by 6 bases; junction bases not matched to a gene: 5. The CDR3 contains 14 residues. In germline, CDR1 is MNHEY, CDR2 SVGAGI.